This T cell receptor (beta chain) was captured in a study of human T cells and chemical hapten exposure. Overall study: A 2 cm by 2 cm inner upper arm patch received 2% DPC for sensitization.

The ends were cut back, 5 bases at V and 6 bases at J, with 14 bases in the middle. CDR1 and CDR2 from the germline V gene are LGHDT and YNNKEL (reference sequence). CDR3 length equals 14 residues. TCRdb passed the RACE reads through MiXCR, listing each CDR3 protein once. The sample lists about 350,000 distinct CDR3 sequences, around 5.5% occurring once. This clonotype was found many times. Noted time point: pre-sensitization, week 0. As to treatment: therapeutic diphenylcyclopropenone sensitization with weekly scalp DPC. The sequencing used whole blood, collected in connection with sensitization to the hapten diphenylcyclopropenone (DPC). V gene TRBV3-1 combines with J gene TRBJ1-5, with D perhaps TRBD1 (6 bases). The clonotype was recovered from a woman aged 18 to 35 with alopecia areata. Some clones in this sample may be carry-over from other donors' samples. The CDR3 loop reads CASSATGGGQPQHF. CDR3 bases: TGTGCCAGCAGCGCGACAGGAGGGGGTCAGCCCCAGCATTTT.